This TCR beta chain is drawn from a study of T cells in Graves' hyperthyroidism and ophthalmopathy. Study-level background: Sampling of peripheral blood happened at initial diagnosis, prior to any treatment.

V dropped 7 bases and J dropped 5 bases, with 13 bases sitting between them. CDR3 length equals 13 residues. The germline V gene has CDR1 KGHDR and CDR2 SFDVKD. Researchers took RNA transcripts and amplified the TCR beta CDR3 regions from them. The study used the HTBI primer set for a first-round RT-PCR of the TCR CDR3. Using its own MiXCR run on the multiplex PCR reads, TCRdb lists one record per CDR3 protein. The profile shows roughly 510,000 distinct CDR3 sequences, roughly 20% of them singletons. The chain is built from TRBV24-1 and TRBJ2-5; tentatively, D is TRBD1 (8 bases). What was sequenced was blood. The source of this sequence is a young man with Graves' hyperthyroidism. CDR3 sequence (DNA): TGTGCCACCAGAGAACAGGGGGGGGAGACCCAGTACTTC. Translation gives CATREQGGETQYF.